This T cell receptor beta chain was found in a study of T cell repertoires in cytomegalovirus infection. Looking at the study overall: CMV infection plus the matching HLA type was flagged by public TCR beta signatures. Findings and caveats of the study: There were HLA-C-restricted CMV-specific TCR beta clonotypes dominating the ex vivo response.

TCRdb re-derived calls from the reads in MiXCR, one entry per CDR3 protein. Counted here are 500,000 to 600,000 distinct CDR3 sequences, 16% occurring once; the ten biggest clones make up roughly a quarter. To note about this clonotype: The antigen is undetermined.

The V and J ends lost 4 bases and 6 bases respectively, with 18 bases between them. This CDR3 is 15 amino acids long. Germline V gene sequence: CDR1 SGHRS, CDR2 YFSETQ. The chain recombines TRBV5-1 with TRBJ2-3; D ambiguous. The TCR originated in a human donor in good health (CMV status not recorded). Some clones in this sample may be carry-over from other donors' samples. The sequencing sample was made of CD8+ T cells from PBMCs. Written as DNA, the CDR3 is TGCGCCAGCAGCGCTTACAGAGCCATGACCGATACGCAGTATTTT. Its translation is CASSAYRAMTDTQYF.